This T cell receptor (beta chain) was recorded in a study of cytomegalovirus exposure and HLA in healthy donors. Broader study findings: Association with HLA alleles at 0.05 false discovery rate was found for 17,000 or so TCR beta sequences in a later analysis. Owing to their indistinguishability, certain V segments, notably TRBV6-2 and TRBV6-3, were excluded.

Amplification used 60 Vbeta primers and 13 Jbeta primers. The method was immunoSEQ multiplex PCR; TCRdb's version includes in-frame clones alone and lacks a portion of them. The repertoire holds under 200,000 clones, with 75% to 85% as singletons. Turning to this clone: Antigen unknown.

V was cut by 0 bases and J by 1 base, with 9 bases left in between. The CDR3 has 15 residues. Germline V lookup: CDR1 KGHSH, CDR2 LQKENI. The chain employs TRBV18 and TRBJ1-1, with a tentative D call TRBD1 (6 bases). The clonotype comes from a male donor in good health and CMV-seropositive. The sequencing sample was made of PBMCs. The CDR3 protein is CASSPPDRPNTEAFF. CDR3 nucleotide sequence: TGTGCCAGCTCACCACCGGACAGACCGAACACTGAAGCTTTCTTT.